Shown below are 2 T cell receptor beta chains from a single sample sequenced in a study of regulatory T cells in long-lasting Graves disease. The time point: persistent/refractory GD, antithyroid drugs over 5 years with positive TRAb. The TCR library was prepared using RNA isolated from PBMCs. Building of the TCR beta libraries involved iRepertoire HTBI primers and Arm-PCR of CDR3 regions. TCRdb reprocessed the multiplex PCR reads with MiXCR, giving one entry per CDR3 protein. The repertoire holds about 340,000 distinct CDR3 sequences, with around a fifth as singletons. This sample comprised peripheral blood mononuclear cells (PBMCs), obtained when the disease was refractory, from a patient treated with antithyroid drugs. Receptors were obtained from a female donor with Graves disease.

The chain has TRBV28 and TRBJ2-5; D is tentatively TRBD1 or TRBD2 (6 bases each). V lost 6 bases, J lost 7 bases, and 21 bases lay in between. Germline loops: CDR1 MDHEN, CDR2 SYDVKM. CDR3 length: 15 amino acids. The CDR3 loop reads CASSVAAGVEGTQYF. The DNA of the CDR3 is TGTGCCAGCAGCGTAGCGGCAGGGGTAGAGGGGACCCAGTACTTC.

The chain links TRBV6-1 to TRBJ1-1, with D perhaps TRBD1 (6 bases). Trimming took 6 bases from V and 5 from J, leaving 16 bases between them. The CDR3 has 14 residues. Per the germline V gene, CDR1 is MNHNS and CDR2 is SASEGT. The CDR3 loop is CASSLRTVETEAFF. CDR3 nucleotides: TGTGCCAGCAGCCTTCGGACAGTGGAAACTGAAGCTTTCTTT.